This T cell receptor (beta chain) appears in the sequencing data of a study of blood T cell repertoires in COVID-19. The wider study: The United States, Italy and Spain supplied acute and convalescent COVID-19 samples.

Source study methods: Using reference gene primer amplification, nucleated cell counts were estimated. The method was immunoSEQ multiplex PCR; TCRdb's version includes in-frame clones alone and lacks a portion of them. Clone size and the V and J calls come from that table; the DNA yielded D and trimming. This sample has about 260,000 clones, with approximately 85% found just once. V was trimmed by 5 bases and J by 2 bases, leaving 10 bases between them. This CDR3 is built from 13 residues. Germline CDR1 SGHTA, CDR2 FQGTGA. The sequenced sample consisted of peripheral blood. The source is a human donor in a cohort sampled during active COVID-19. The chain is built from TRBV7-3 and TRBJ2-7; the D gene is possibly TRBD2 (5 bases). In DNA, the CDR3 is TGTGCCAGCAGCGAGGGCACCACCTACGAGCAGTACTTC. It translates to CASSEGTTYEQYF.